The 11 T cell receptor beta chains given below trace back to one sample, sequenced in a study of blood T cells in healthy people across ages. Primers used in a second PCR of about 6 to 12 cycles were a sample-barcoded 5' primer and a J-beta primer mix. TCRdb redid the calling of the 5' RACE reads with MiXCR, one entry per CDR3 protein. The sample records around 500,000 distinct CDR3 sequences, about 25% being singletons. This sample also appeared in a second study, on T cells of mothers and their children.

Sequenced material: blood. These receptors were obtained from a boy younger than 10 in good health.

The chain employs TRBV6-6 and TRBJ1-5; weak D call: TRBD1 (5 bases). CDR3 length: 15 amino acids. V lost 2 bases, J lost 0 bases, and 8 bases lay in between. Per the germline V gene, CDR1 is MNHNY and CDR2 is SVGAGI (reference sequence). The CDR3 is CASSYGGSSNQPQHF. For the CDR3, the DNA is TGTGCCAGCAGTTACGGGGGGAGTAGCAATCAGCCCCAGCATTTT.

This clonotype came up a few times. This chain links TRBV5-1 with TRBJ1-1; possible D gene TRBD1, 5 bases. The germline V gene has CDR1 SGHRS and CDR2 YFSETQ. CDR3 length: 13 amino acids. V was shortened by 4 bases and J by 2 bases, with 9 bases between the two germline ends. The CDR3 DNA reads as TGCGCCAGCAGCCCGGGGGATAACACTGAAGCTTTCTTT. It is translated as CASSPGDNTEAFF.

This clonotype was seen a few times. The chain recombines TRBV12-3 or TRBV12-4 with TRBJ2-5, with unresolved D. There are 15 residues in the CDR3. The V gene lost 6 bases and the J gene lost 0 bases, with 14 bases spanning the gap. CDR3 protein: CASSPDRFNQETQYF. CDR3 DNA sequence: TGTGCCAGCAGCCCGGACCGTTTTAACCAAGAGACCCAGTACTTC.

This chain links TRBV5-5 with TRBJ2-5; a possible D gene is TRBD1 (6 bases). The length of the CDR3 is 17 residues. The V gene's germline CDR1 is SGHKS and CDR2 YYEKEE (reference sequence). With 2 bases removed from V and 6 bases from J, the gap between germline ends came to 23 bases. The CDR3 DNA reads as TGTGCCAGCAGCTTTGGCCATTTCGTGAAGGGGGTAAAGACCCAGTACTTC. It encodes CASSFGHFVKGVKTQYF. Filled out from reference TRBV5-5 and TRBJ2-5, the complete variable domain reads DAGVTQSPTHLIKTRGQQVTLRCSPISGHKSVSWYQQVLGQGPQFIFQYYEKEERGRGNFPDRFSARQFPNYSSELNVNALLLGDSALYLCASSFGHFVKGVKTQYFGPGTRLLVL.

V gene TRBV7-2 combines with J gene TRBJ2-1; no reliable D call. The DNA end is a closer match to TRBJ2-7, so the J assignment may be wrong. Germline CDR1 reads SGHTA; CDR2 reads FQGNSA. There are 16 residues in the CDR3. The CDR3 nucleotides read TGTGCCAGCACCTTTTCCACACGGAGCTATTCCTACGAGCAGTACTTC. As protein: CASTFSTRSYSYEQYF.

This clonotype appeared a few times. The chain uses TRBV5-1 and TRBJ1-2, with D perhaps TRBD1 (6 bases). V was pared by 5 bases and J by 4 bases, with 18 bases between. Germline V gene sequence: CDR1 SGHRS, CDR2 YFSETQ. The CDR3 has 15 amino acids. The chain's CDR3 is CASRREQGTAYGYTF. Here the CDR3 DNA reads TGCGCCAGCAGGAGAGAACAGGGAACCGCCTATGGCTACACCTTC. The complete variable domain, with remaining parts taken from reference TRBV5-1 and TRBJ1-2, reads KAGVTQTPRYLIKTRGQQVTLSCSPISGHRSVSWYQQTPGQGLQFLFEYFSETQRNKGNFPGRFSGRQFSNSRSEMNVSTLELGDSALYLCASRREQGTAYGYTFGSGTRLTVV.

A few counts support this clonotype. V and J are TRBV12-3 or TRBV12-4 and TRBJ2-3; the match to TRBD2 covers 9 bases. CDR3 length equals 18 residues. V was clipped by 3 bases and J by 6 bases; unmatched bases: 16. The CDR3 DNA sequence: TGTGCCAGCAGTTTGTCCCCATTAGCGGGGGAGGTGGGCGATACGCAGTATTTT. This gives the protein CASSLSPLAGEVGDTQYF.

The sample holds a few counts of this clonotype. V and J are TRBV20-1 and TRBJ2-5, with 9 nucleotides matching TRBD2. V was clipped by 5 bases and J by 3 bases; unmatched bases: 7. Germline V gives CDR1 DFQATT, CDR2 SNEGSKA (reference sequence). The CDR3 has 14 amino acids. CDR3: CSAGRLAAEETQYF. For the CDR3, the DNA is TGCAGTGCTGGGAGACTAGCGGCCGAAGAGACCCAGTACTTC.

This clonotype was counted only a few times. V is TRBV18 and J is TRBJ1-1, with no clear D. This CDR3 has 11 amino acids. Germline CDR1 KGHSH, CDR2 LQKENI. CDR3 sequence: CGSLPNTEAFF. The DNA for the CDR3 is TGTGGGTCGTTACCGAACACTGAAGCTTTCTTT.

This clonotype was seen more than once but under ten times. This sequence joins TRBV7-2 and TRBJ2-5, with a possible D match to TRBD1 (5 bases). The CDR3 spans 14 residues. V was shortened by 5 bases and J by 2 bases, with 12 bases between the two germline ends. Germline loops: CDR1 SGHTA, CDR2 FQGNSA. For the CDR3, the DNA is TGTGCCAGCAGCCCTAGGACAACGCAAGAGACCCAGTACTTC. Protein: CASSPRTTQETQYF.

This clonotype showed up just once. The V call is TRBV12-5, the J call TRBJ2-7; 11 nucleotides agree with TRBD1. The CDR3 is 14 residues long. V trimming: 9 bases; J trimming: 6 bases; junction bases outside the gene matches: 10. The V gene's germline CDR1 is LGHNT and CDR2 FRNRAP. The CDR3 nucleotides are TGTGCTAGCGCATCCGGGACAGGGGGTATCGAGCAGTACTTC. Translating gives CASASGTGGIEQYF. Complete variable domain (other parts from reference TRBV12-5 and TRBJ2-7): DARVTQTPRHKVTEMGQEVTMRCQPILGHNTVFWYRQTMMQGLELLAYFRNRAPLDDSGMPKDRFSAEMPDATLATLKIQPSEPRDSAVYFCASASGTGGIEQYFGPGTRLTVT.